The next 9 T cell receptor beta chains were all read from a single sample in a study of T cell responses to AZD1222 COVID-19 vaccine. Assay used: immunoSEQ multiplex PCR; TCRdb lists only in-frame clones, some missing. The sample has about 150,000 clones; about 91% are singletons. The source material was peripheral blood, sampled on day 0 of AZD1222 vaccination. These receptor sequences come from an adult in good health.

V gene TRBV9 combines with J gene TRBJ1-3; D is uncertain. This CDR3 comprises 15 residues. The V end lost 0 bases, the J end lost 4 bases, and 11 bases lay between the germline ends. Germline assignment: CDR1 SGDLS and CDR2 YYNGEE. The CDR3 DNA follows: TGTGCCAGCAGCGTAGCTGAAGGGTTAGGAAACACCATATATTTT. It encodes CASSVAEGLGNTIYF. The full variable domain, rest sourced from reference TRBV9 and TRBJ1-3, is DSGVTQTPKHLITATGQRVTLRCSPRSGDLSVYWYQQSLDQGLQFLIQYYNGEERAKGNILERFSAQQFPDLHSELNLSSLELGDSALYFCASSVAEGLGNTIYFGEGSWLTVV.

The chain is built from TRBV2 and TRBJ2-5, with 8 nucleotides matching TRBD2. CDR1 is SNHLY and CDR2 is FYNNEI in the germline V gene. J lost 1 base, V lost 9 bases, and 10 bases had no gene match. CDR3 length: 15 amino acids. The CDR3 nucleotides are TGTGCCAGTAGTCCCATCGGGACTAGCCAAGAGACCCAGTACTTC. Translating it yields CASSPIGTSQETQYF. Variable domain in full (rest from reference TRBV2 and TRBJ2-5): EPEVTQTPSHQVTQMGQEVILRCVPISNHLYFYWYRQILGQKVEFLVSFYNNEISEKSEIFDDQFSVERPDGSNFTLKIRSTKLEDSAMYFCASSPIGTSQETQYFGPGTRLLVL.

This chain links TRBV4-1 with TRBJ1-2; TRBD1 matches at 7 bases. J gave up 0 bases and V 4 bases, and 8 bases lay outside the gene matches. This CDR3 spans 16 amino acids. Germline V CDR1 and CDR2: MGHRA, YSYEKL. The CDR3 DNA is TGCGCCAGCAGCCTTGATCCCCAGGGGGCTAACTATGGCTACACCTTC. This codes for CASSLDPQGANYGYTF.

The chain carries TRBV13 and TRBJ1-5; no reliable D call. CDR1 and CDR2 from the germline V gene are PRHDT and FYEKMQ (reference sequence). V was clipped by 5 bases and J by 5 bases, with 7 bases between them. The CDR3 runs to 12 residues. CDR3 sequence reads: CASSAFDQPQHF. The CDR3 nucleotides read TGTGCCAGCAGCGCCTTTGATCAGCCCCAGCATTTT. Full variable domain (rest looked up from reference TRBV13 and TRBJ1-5): AAGVIQSPRHLIKEKRETATLKCYPIPRHDTVYWYQQGPGQDPQFLISFYEKMQSDKGSIPDRFSAQQFSDYHSELNMSSLELGDSALYFCASSAFDQPQHFGDGTRLSIL.

This chain uses TRBV11-2 with TRBJ1-1; the D is unclear. This CDR3 is 16 amino acids long. Germline V gene data show CDR1 as SGHAT and CDR2 as FQNNGV. The V and J ends lost 7 bases and 3 bases respectively, with 21 bases between them. The CDR3 reads CASTDPSVDDDTEAFF. For the CDR3, the DNA is TGTGCCAGCACCGACCCCTCGGTGGATGACGACACTGAAGCTTTCTTT.

The chain has TRBV5-6 and TRBJ2-2; TRBD2 matches at 10 bases. The CDR3 is made up of 17 amino acids. Germline CDR1 reads SGHDT; CDR2 reads YYEEEE. V shed 6 bases, J shed 6 bases, and the junction held 14 bases outside the gene matches. CDR3 protein: CASTPLYASGRAGELFF. CDR3 DNA: TGTGCCAGCACTCCTCTGTATGCCAGCGGGAGGGCCGGGGAGCTGTTTTTT. Variable domain in full (rest from reference TRBV5-6 and TRBJ2-2): DAGVTQSPTHLIKTRGQQVTLRCSPKSGHDTVSWYQQALGQGPQFIFQYYEEEERQRGNFPDRFSGHQFPNYSSELNVNALLLGDSALYLCASTPLYASGRAGELFFGEGSRLTVL.

CDR3 residues: CSASGLETQYF. Written as DNA, the CDR3 is TGCAGTGCTAGCGGGCTGGAGACCCAGTACTTC. The gene calls are TRBV20-1 and TRBJ2-5; D gene uncertain. The V end lost 3 bases, the J end lost 5 bases, and 7 bases lay between the germline ends. CDR1 DFQATT and CDR2 SNEGSKA come from the germline V gene (reference sequence). This CDR3 has 11 amino acids.

The chain employs TRBV7-2 and TRBJ1-6; a possible D gene is TRBD1 (5 bases). V lost 5 bases and J 7 bases, leaving 12 bases between the germline ends. This CDR3 is built from 14 residues. Germline CDR1 reads SGHTA; CDR2 reads FQGNSA. The CDR3 DNA follows: TGTGCCAGCAGCCTCCAGGGAGGCAATTCACCCCTCCACTTT. Residues: CASSLQGGNSPLHF.

The chain couples TRBV15 to TRBJ1-1; no reliable D call. Trimming cost V 3 bases and J 0 bases, with 2 bases left between them. Germline values: CDR1 LNHNV, CDR2 YYDKDF (reference sequence). The CDR3 is 12 amino acids. The CDR3 reads CATSSMNTEAFF. In nucleotides, the CDR3 is TGTGCCACCAGCAGTATGAACACTGAAGCTTTCTTT. The full variable domain, rest sourced from reference TRBV15 and TRBJ1-1, is DAMVIQNPRYQVTQFGKPVTLSCSQTLNHNVMYWYQQKSSQAPKLLFHYYDKDFNNEADTPDNFQSRRPNTSFCFLDIRSPGLGDTAMYLCATSSMNTEAFFGQGTRLTVV.